A selection of T cell receptor beta chains follows, all from one sample in a study of CD4 T cells in relation to SARS-CoV-2 and coronaviruses. The method was immunoSEQ multiplex PCR; TCRdb's version includes in-frame clones alone and lacks a portion of them. The sample yields around 25,000 clones, just under 75% seen once. For these TCRs, the target antigens are not known. Sequenced: CD4+ T cells from PBMCs, cultured in vitro. These receptors were collected from a human donor in good health. CDR3s include the opening cysteine and the closing phenylalanine or tryptophan. The order of the fields is clone size, J gene, D gene, V gene, CDR3 DNA, CDR3 protein. D genes are given only for firm matches. Size is stated for part of the rows, as once, few or many counts, or as a class when the clone is expanded.

clone size: .; J gene: TRBJ2-3; D gene: .; V gene: TRBV5-6; CDR3 DNA: TGTGCCAGCAGCTCAAACCCCAGGCTTCGGGTGGCAGATACGCAGTATTTT; CDR3 protein: CASSSNPRLRVADTQYF
clone size: few; J gene: TRBJ2-2; D gene: TRBD1; V gene: TRBV6-5; CDR3 DNA: TGTGCCAGCTGCCCGGGACAGTTGAACACCGGGGAGCTGTTTTTT; CDR3 protein: CASCPGQLNTGELFF
clone size: few; J gene: TRBJ1-6; D gene: TRBD1; V gene: TRBV7-2; CDR3 DNA: TGTGCCAGCAGCCCGGCCCCATACCGGGACAGGGGAGGCTCACCCCTCCACTTT; CDR3 protein: CASSPAPYRDRGGSPLHF
clone size: few; J gene: TRBJ2-3; D gene: .; V gene: TRBV7-2; CDR3 DNA: TGTGCCAGCAGCCCGTCGACAGGGAGGTTTGGAGATACGCAGTATTTT; CDR3 protein: CASSPSTGRFGDTQYF
clone size: .; J gene: TRBJ2-1; D gene: .; V gene: TRBV18; CDR3 DNA: TGTGCCAGCTCACCCCCCAACATAAGGGATGAGCAGTTCTTC; CDR3 protein: CASSPPNIRDEQFF
clone size: .; J gene: TRBJ2-2; D gene: TRBD2; V gene: TRBV7-9; CDR3 DNA: TGTGCCAGCAGCTTAGCTGAGGGACTAGCGGGAGATTATACCGGGGAGCTGTTTTTT; CDR3 protein: CASSLAEGLAGDYTGELFF
clone size: .; J gene: TRBJ2-6; D gene: TRBD1; V gene: TRBV19; CDR3 DNA: TGTGCCAGTAGTATAGGGACAGGGGTTGGTTCTGGGGCCAACGTCCTGACTTTC; CDR3 protein: CASSIGTGVGSGANVLTF
clone size: .; J gene: TRBJ2-1; D gene: .; V gene: TRBV2; CDR3 DNA: TGTGCCAGCAGTCTAATTTCGAACAATGAGCAGTTCTTC; CDR3 protein: CASSLISNNEQFF
clone size: .; J gene: TRBJ2-3; D gene: .; V gene: TRBV21-1; CDR3 DNA: TGTGCCAGCAGCAAAAACCCGAGAGCCACTGACCGGGACAGGATCCGAGATACGCAGTATTTT; CDR3 protein: CASSKNPRATDRDRIRDTQYF
clone size: .; J gene: TRBJ1-2; D gene: .; V gene: TRBV9; CDR3 DNA: TGTGCCAGCAGCGTAGGAAACAGGAACTATGGCTACACCTTC; CDR3 protein: CASSVGNRNYGYTF
clone size: .; J gene: TRBJ1-2; D gene: .; V gene: TRBV5-1; CDR3 DNA: TGCGCCAGCAGCTTGGATCTCCCGGAGGAGGGCTACACCTTC; CDR3 protein: CASSLDLPEEGYTF
clone size: once; J gene: TRBJ1-1; D gene: .; V gene: TRBV30; CDR3 DNA: TGTGCCTGGGGGTCGCGAGGAAGCATGAACACTGAAGCTTTCTTT; CDR3 protein: CAWGSRGSMNTEAFF
clone size: few; J gene: TRBJ1-6; D gene: .; V gene: TRBV6-6; CDR3 DNA: TGTGCCAGCAGTCCTAGGAGCTCCTATAATTCACCCCTCCACTTT; CDR3 protein: CASSPRSSYNSPLHF
clone size: .; J gene: TRBJ2-7; D gene: TRBD2; V gene: TRBV28; CDR3 DNA: TGTGCCAGCAGCAACGTGGGACTAGCGGGGGAAACCTACGAGCAGTACTTC; CDR3 protein: CASSNVGLAGETYEQYF
clone size: .; J gene: TRBJ2-7; D gene: TRBD2; V gene: TRBV7-2; CDR3 DNA: TGTGCCAGCAGCAAGGAAGCGGGGGGAGGATACGAGCAGTACTTC; CDR3 protein: CASSKEAGGGYEQYF
clone size: .; J gene: TRBJ1-1; D gene: TRBD1; V gene: TRBV18; CDR3 DNA: TGTGCCAGCTCACCCCGGGACAGGGAGACTGAAGCTTTCTTT; CDR3 protein: CASSPRDRETEAFF
clone size: once; J gene: TRBJ2-5; D gene: .; V gene: TRBV12-3/TRBV12-4; CDR3 DNA: TGTGCCAGCAGTTTGTTGGAGACCCAGTACTTC; CDR3 protein: CASSLLETQYF
clone size: once; J gene: TRBJ2-4; D gene: .; V gene: TRBV5-1; CDR3 DNA: TGCGCCAGCAGCTTGGGGTTTAACCAAAACATTCAGTACTTC; CDR3 protein: CASSLGFNQNIQYF
clone size: few; J gene: TRBJ2-7; D gene: TRBD2; V gene: TRBV27; CDR3 DNA: TGTGCCAGCAGTTTTTCTAGCGGTCCCTACGAGCAGTACTTC; CDR3 protein: CASSFSSGPYEQYF
clone size: .; J gene: TRBJ2-2; D gene: .; V gene: TRBV6-5; CDR3 DNA: TGTGCCAGCAGAATGACCCGCCGGTCCGGGGAGCTGTTTTTT; CDR3 protein: CASRMTRRSGELFF
clone size: .; J gene: TRBJ1-3; D gene: .; V gene: TRBV25-1; CDR3 DNA: TGTGCCAGCAGTGAGGGGGATTGGGTTTCAGGAAACACCATATATTTT; CDR3 protein: CASSEGDWVSGNTIYF
clone size: .; J gene: TRBJ2-7; D gene: .; V gene: TRBV6-5; CDR3 DNA: TGTGCCAGCAGTTACAAGGGTAGGGGCTACGAGCAGTACTTC; CDR3 protein: CASSYKGRGYEQYF
clone size: .; J gene: TRBJ2-7; D gene: TRBD1; V gene: TRBV11-2; CDR3 DNA: TGTGCCAGCAGCTCCCTCTCGGGGGGACAGGGGATCTACGAGCAGTACTTC; CDR3 protein: CASSSLSGGQGIYEQYF
clone size: .; J gene: TRBJ2-7; D gene: TRBD1; V gene: TRBV10-1; CDR3 DNA: TGCGCCAGCATTACTATGGGACAGGGGGCCTACGAGCAGTACTTC; CDR3 protein: CASITMGQGAYEQYF
clone size: .; J gene: TRBJ1-1; D gene: TRBD1; V gene: TRBV5-1; CDR3 DNA: TGCGCCAGCAGCACGGGACAGTTGAACACTGAAGCTTTCTTT; CDR3 protein: CASSTGQLNTEAFF
clone size: .; J gene: TRBJ2-2; D gene: TRBD1; V gene: TRBV5-1; CDR3 DNA: TGCGCCAGCAGCCCGACAGGGGCCACCGGGGAGCTGTTTTTT; CDR3 protein: CASSPTGATGELFF
clone size: .; J gene: TRBJ2-2; D gene: .; V gene: TRBV5-1; CDR3 DNA: TGCGCCAGCAGCTTGGGACGTAGAGACACCGGGGAGCTGTTTTTT; CDR3 protein: CASSLGRRDTGELFF
clone size: .; J gene: TRBJ1-5; D gene: .; V gene: TRBV2; CDR3 DNA: TGTGCCAGCAGCGCTTTGGGGGGCAATCAGCCCCAGCATTTT; CDR3 protein: CASSALGGNQPQHF
clone size: .; J gene: TRBJ2-7; D gene: TRBD1; V gene: TRBV4-3; CDR3 DNA: TGCGCCAGCAGCCAAGATTCCATCCCCGGGACAGGGAGCGACGAGCAGTACTTC; CDR3 protein: CASSQDSIPGTGSDEQYF
clone size: .; J gene: TRBJ1-1; D gene: .; V gene: TRBV4-1; CDR3 DNA: TGCGCCAGCAGCCAAGAGTGGGGTGAAGCTTTCTTT; CDR3 protein: CASSQEWGEAFF
clone size: .; J gene: TRBJ2-1; D gene: .; V gene: TRBV6-2/TRBV6-3; CDR3 DNA: TGTGCCAGCAGTAACCTCGGAGCGGAGCAGTTCTTC; CDR3 protein: CASSNLGAEQFF
clone size: .; J gene: TRBJ2-7; D gene: TRBD2; V gene: TRBV20-1; CDR3 DNA: TGCAGTGCTAGTAGCTTGCGGGAGGGTTGGTACGAGCAGTACTTC; CDR3 protein: CSASSLREGWYEQYF
clone size: .; J gene: TRBJ2-1; D gene: TRBD2; V gene: TRBV5-1; CDR3 DNA: TGCGCCAGCAGCCAGACTAGCGGGAGCTCCCACAATGAGCAGTTCTTC; CDR3 protein: CASSQTSGSSHNEQFF